Below, one T cell receptor (beta chain) is given with its context. The germline CDR1 and CDR2 sequences are LNHDA and SQIVND (reference sequence). There are 13 residues in the CDR3. The germline V and J ends were trimmed by 6 bases and 2 bases, with 10 bases remaining between them. In each case, RNA was isolated and then reverse transcribed into cDNA as the sequencing template. Sequencing was performed with immunoSEQ multiplex PCR; in TCRdb, only in-frame clones are kept and a portion is missing. This sample carries around 16,000 clones, roughly three fifths of them seen once, and the ten largest clones take roughly an eighth. This record comes from a study of CD8+ T cells in alopecia areata. Samples from alopecia areata patients were lesional scalp punch biopsies and peripheral blood.

This receptor was obtained from a human donor with alopecia areata. The chain combines TRBV19 with TRBJ1-2; tentative D call: TRBD1 (6 bases). The sequenced sample was skin. CDR3 sequence (DNA): TGTGCCAGTAGCCGCGACAGGAACTATGGCTACACCTTC. It specifies CASSRDRNYGYTF.